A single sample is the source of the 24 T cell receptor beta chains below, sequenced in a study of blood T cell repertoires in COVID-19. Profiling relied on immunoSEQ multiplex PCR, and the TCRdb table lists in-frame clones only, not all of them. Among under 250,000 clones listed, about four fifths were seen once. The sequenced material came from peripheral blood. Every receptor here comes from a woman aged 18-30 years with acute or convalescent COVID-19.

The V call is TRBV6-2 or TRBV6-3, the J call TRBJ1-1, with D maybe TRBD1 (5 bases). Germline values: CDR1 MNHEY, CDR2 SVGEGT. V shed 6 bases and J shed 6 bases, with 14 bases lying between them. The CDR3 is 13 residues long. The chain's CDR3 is CASSSNWGPEAFF. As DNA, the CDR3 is TGTGCCAGCAGCTCCAACTGGGGCCCTGAAGCTTTCTTT.

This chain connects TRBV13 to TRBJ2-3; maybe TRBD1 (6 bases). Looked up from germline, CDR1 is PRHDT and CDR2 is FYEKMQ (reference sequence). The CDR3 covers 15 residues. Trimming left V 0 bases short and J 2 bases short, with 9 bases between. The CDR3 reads CASSLGWGPTDTQYF. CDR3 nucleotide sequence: TGTGCCAGCAGCTTAGGGTGGGGGCCCACAGATACGCAGTATTTT.

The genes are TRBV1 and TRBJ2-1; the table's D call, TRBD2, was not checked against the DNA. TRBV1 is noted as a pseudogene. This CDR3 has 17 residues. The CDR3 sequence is CTSSQVLAGGPYNEQFF. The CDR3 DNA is TGCACCAGCAGCCAAGTGTTAGCGGGAGGGCCCTACAATGAGCAGTTCTTC.

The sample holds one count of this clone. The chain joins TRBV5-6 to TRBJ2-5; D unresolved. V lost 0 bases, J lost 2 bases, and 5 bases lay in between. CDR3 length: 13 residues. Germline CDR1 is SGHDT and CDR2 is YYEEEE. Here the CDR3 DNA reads TGTGCCAGCAGCTTGGACAGACAAGAGACCCAGTACTTC. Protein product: CASSLDRQETQYF. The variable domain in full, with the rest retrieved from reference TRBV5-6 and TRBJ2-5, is DAGVTQSPTHLIKTRGQQVTLRCSPKSGHDTVSWYQQALGQGPQFIFQYYEEEERQRGNFPDRFSGHQFPNYSSELNVNALLLGDSALYLCASSLDRQETQYFGPGTRLLVL.

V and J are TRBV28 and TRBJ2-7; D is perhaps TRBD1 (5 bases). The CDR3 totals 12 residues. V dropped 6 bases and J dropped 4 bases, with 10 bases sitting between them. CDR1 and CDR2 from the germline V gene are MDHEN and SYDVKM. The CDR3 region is CASRTTGYEQYF. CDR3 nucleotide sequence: TGTGCCAGCAGGACCACAGGATACGAGCAGTACTTC.

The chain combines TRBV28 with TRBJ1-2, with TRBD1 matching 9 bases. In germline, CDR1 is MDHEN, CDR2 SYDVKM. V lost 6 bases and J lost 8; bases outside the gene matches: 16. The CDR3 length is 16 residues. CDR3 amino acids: CASSSPGTGLIWGYTF. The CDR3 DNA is TGTGCCAGCAGCTCCCCGGGGACAGGGCTTATCTGGGGCTACACCTTC.

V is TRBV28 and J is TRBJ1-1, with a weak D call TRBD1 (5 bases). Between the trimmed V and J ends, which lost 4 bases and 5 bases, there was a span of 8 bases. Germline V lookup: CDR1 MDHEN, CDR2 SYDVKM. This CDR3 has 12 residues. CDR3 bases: TGTGCCAGCAGTTCCCAGGGTACTGAAGCTTTCTTT. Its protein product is CASSSQGTEAFF.

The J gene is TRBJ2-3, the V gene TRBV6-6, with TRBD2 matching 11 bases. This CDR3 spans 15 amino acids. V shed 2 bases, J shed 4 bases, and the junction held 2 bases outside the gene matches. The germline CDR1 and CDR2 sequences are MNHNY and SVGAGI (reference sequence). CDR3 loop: CASSYLAGGSDTQYF. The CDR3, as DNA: TGTGCCAGCAGTTACCTAGCGGGAGGTTCAGATACGCAGTATTTT.

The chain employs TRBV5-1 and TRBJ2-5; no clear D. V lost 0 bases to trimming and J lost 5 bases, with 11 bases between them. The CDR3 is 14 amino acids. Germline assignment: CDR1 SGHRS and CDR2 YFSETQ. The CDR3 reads CASSLGAVTETQYF. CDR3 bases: TGCGCCAGCAGCTTGGGTGCGGTAACGGAGACCCAGTACTTC.

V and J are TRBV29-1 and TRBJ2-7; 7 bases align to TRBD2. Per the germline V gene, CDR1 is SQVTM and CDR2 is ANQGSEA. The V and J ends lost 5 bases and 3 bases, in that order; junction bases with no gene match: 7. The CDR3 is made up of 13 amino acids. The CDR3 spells CSVFASGVYEQYF. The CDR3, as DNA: TGCAGCGTTTTTGCCAGCGGGGTCTACGAGCAGTACTTC.

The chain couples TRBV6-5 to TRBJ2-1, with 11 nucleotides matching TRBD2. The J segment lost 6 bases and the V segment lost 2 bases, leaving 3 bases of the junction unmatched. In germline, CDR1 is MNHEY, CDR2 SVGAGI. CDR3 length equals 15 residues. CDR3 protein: CASSYLLAGGNEQFF. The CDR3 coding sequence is TGTGCCAGCAGTTACCTCCTAGCGGGAGGCAATGAGCAGTTCTTC.

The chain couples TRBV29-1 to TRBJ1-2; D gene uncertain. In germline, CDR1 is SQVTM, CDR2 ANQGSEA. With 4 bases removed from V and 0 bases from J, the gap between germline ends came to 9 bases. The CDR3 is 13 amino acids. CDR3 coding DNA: TGCAGCGTTGTTTGGTCGGCTAACTATGGCTACACCTTC. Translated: CSVVWSANYGYTF.

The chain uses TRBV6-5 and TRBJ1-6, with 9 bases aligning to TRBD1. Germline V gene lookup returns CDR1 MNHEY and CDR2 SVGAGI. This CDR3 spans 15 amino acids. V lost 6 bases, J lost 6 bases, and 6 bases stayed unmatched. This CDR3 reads CASSSQGARNSPLHF. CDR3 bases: TGTGCCAGCAGCTCACAGGGGGCGCGTAATTCACCCCTCCACTTT.

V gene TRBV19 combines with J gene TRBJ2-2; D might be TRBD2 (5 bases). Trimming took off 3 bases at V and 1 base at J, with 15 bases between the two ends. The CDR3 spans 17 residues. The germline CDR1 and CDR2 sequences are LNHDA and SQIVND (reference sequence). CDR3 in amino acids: CASSMGLSAGNTGELFF. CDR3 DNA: TGTGCCAGTAGTATGGGTCTTAGCGCCGGGAACACCGGGGAGCTGTTTTTT.

The CDR3 reads CASRAGQTYEQYF. DNA for the CDR3: TGTGCCAGCAGGGCCGGACAGACATACGAGCAGTACTTC. The rearrangement links TRBV6-5 to TRBJ2-7; maybe TRBD1 (6 bases). Germline CDR1 MNHEY, CDR2 SVGAGI. Trimming took off 6 bases at V and 4 bases at J, with 13 bases between the two ends. The CDR3 covers 13 residues.

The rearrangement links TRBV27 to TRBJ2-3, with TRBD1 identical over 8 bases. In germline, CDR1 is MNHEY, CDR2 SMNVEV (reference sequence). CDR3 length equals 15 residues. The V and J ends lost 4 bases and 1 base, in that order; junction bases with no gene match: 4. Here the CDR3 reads CASSWTGYGTDTQYF. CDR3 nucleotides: TGTGCCAGCAGTTGGACAGGGTATGGCACAGATACGCAGTATTTT.

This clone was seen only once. In DNA, the CDR3 is TGTGCCAGCTCACCCACGGGACAGCACAATGAGCAGTTCTTC. This sequence encodes CASSPTGQHNEQFF. The chain combines TRBV18 with TRBJ2-1; 7 bases line up with TRBD1. Trimming at V came to 3 bases and at J to 5 bases, leaving 4 bases not matched to a gene. This CDR3 has 14 residues. Germline V lookup: CDR1 KGHSH, CDR2 LQKENI.

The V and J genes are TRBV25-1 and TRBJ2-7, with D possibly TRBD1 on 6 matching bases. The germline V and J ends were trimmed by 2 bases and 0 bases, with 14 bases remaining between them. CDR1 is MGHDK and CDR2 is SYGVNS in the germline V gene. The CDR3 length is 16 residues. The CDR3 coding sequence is TGTGCCAGCAGTGAAGAAACAGGGCAGAGCTCCTACGAGCAGTACTTC. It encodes CASSEETGQSSYEQYF.

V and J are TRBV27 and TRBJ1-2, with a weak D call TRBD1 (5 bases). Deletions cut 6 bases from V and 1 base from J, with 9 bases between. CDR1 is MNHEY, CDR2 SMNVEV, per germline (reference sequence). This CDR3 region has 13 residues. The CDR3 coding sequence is TGTGCCAGCAGATCGACAGTTAACTATGGCTACACCTTC. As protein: CASRSTVNYGYTF.

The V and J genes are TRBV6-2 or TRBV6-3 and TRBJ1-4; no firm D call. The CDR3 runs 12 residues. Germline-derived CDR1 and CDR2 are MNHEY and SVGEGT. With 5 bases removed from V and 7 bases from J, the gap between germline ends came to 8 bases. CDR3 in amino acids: CASSDHSEKLFF. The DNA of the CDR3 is TGTGCCAGCAGTGATCACAGTGAAAAACTGTTTTTT.

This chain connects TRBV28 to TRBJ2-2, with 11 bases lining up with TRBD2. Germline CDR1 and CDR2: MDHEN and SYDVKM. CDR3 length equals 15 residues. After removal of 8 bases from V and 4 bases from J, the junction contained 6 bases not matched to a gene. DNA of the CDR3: TGTGCCAGCTTAGCGGGAGGGCCGGGCACCGGGGAGCTGTTTTTT. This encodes CASLAGGPGTGELFF.

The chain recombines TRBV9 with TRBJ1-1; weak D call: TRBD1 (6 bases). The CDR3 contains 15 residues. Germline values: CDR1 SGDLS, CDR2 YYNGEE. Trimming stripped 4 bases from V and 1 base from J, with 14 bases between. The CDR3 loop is CASSPRQDQNTEAFF. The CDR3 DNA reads TGTGCCAGCAGCCCCCGACAGGACCAGAACACTGAAGCTTTCTTT.

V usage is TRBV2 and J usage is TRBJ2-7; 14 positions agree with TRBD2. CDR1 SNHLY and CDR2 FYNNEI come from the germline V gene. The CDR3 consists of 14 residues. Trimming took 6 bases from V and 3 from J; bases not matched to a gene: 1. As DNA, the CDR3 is TGTGCCAGCAGGGGACTAGCGGGAGACTACGAGCAGTACTTC. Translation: CASRGLAGDYEQYF.

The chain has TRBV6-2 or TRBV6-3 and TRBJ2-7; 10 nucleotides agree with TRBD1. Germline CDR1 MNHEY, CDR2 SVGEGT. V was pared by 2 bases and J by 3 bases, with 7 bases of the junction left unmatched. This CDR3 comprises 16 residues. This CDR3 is CASSYHTGTGDYEQYF. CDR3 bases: TGTGCCAGCAGTTACCACACCGGGACAGGGGACTACGAGCAGTACTTC.